The next 22 T cell receptor beta chains were all read from a single sample in a study of blood T cell repertoires in COVID-19. This table comes from immunoSEQ multiplex PCR, and its TCRdb copy is limited to in-frame clones, with some not included. The profile shows some 220,000 clones, 87% of them singletons. Sequenced input: peripheral blood. These receptor sequences come from a young woman who had recovered from COVID-19.

V usage is TRBV12-3 or TRBV12-4 and J usage is TRBJ1-2, with a weak D call TRBD1 (6 bases). The CDR3 extends over 13 amino acids. Deletions cut 10 bases from V and 5 bases from J, with 17 bases between. This CDR3 is CATNFRGSYGYTF. The CDR3 DNA is TGTGCCACCAATTTCAGGGGAAGTTATGGCTACACCTTC.

The rearrangement links TRBV12-3 or TRBV12-4 to TRBJ1-4, with D possibly being TRBD1 (5 bases). The CDR3 is 13 amino acids. Trimming took off 6 bases at V and 5 bases at J, with 10 bases between the two ends. The CDR3 nucleotides read TGTGCCAGCAGAGAGGACAAGAATGAAAAACTGTTTTTT. Translating gives CASREDKNEKLFF.

The J gene is TRBJ2-1, the V gene TRBV29-1, with TRBD2 as a possible D gene (6 bases). With 6 bases removed from V and 1 base from J, the gap between germline ends came to 13 bases. Germline lookup yields CDR1 SQVTM and CDR2 ANQGSEA. CDR3 length: 14 amino acids. The CDR3 bases are TGCAGCGTACCTCTAGCGCTATCCTACAATGAGCAGTTCTTC. Translating it yields CSVPLALSYNEQFF.

CDR3 sequence: CASSTADSQNTEAFF. The CDR3 region has the DNA TGTGCCAGCAGCACGGCGGACAGCCAGAACACTGAAGCTTTCTTT. The rearrangement links TRBV13 to TRBJ1-1, with a weak D call TRBD1 (6 bases). The CDR3 runs to 15 residues. Germline assignment: CDR1 PRHDT and CDR2 FYEKMQ (reference sequence). Trimming left V 5 bases short and J 1 base short, with 14 bases between.

J is TRBJ2-1 and V is TRBV7-2; D possibly corresponds to TRBD1 (5 bases). The germline CDR1 and CDR2 sequences are SGHTA and FQGNSA. V lost 1 base and J lost 7, with 20 bases in between. The CDR3 extends over 17 amino acids. DNA for the CDR3: TGTGCCAGCAGCTTAGAGGTTGGCAGGGAAAGTTTGAATGAGCAGTTCTTC. Protein product: CASSLEVGRESLNEQFF.

The chain recombines TRBV7-6 with TRBJ1-4; 9 bases match TRBD1. The length of the CDR3 is 17 residues. The J segment lost 7 bases and the V segment lost 1 base, leaving 10 bases of the junction unmatched. CDR1 and CDR2 from the germline V gene are SGHVS and FNYEAQ. CDR3 sequence reads: CASSLGQNRGRSEKLFF. CDR3 sequence (DNA): TGTGCCAGCAGCTTAGGCCAGAACAGGGGGCGTAGTGAAAAACTGTTTTTT.

The chain has TRBV4-2 and TRBJ1-3; D is possibly TRBD1 (6 bases). The CDR3 is 17 amino acids. Per the germline V gene, CDR1 is LGHNA and CDR2 is YNFKEQ. Deletions cut 0 bases from V and 7 bases from J, with 19 bases between. Written as DNA, the CDR3 is TGTGCCAGCAGCCAAGATAAGGGGGGGACCATGAGGAACACCATATATTTT. This sequence encodes CASSQDKGGTMRNTIYF.

The chain uses TRBV27 and TRBJ2-1; 9 nucleotides match TRBD2. Germline V gene lookup returns CDR1 MNHEY and CDR2 SMNVEV (reference sequence). Unmatched junction bases numbered 11, after V lost 7 bases and J lost 7 bases. The CDR3 is 15 residues long. In DNA form, the CDR3 reads TGTGCCAGCACGACTAGCGGCGTAACCCCGAATGAGCAGTTCTTC. Translating it yields CASTTSGVTPNEQFF.

The V and J genes are TRBV29-1 and TRBJ1-1; 9 nucleotides agree with TRBD1. With V trimmed by 1 base and J by 5 bases, 8 bases remained unmatched. The CDR3 consists of 15 residues. CDR1 is SQVTM, CDR2 ANQGSEA, per germline. CDR3 in amino acids: CSVEAFRQGGTEAFF. The DNA of the CDR3 is TGCAGCGTTGAAGCTTTCCGACAGGGGGGGACTGAAGCTTTCTTT.

V and J are TRBV10-1 and TRBJ2-3; 7 bases are shared with TRBD2. Germline values: CDR1 WNHNN, CDR2 SYGVQD (reference sequence). This CDR3 region has 13 residues. The V gene end was trimmed by 6 bases and the J gene end by 5 bases; junction bases not matched to a gene: 5. This chain's CDR3 is CASRVREGDTQYF. The DNA for the CDR3 is TGCGCCAGCAGAGTCAGGGAGGGAGATACGCAGTATTTT.

This chain uses TRBV19 with TRBJ1-5, with D perhaps matching TRBD1 (5 bases). Germline values: CDR1 LNHDA, CDR2 SQIVND (reference sequence). The CDR3 covers 14 residues. V gave up 11 bases and J gave up 9 bases, with 23 bases separating them. The CDR3 reads CAGGGRAGSRPQHF. CDR3 nucleotide sequence: TGTGCCGGCGGGGGAAGAGCGGGGAGCCGGCCCCAGCATTTT.

The V and J genes are TRBV5-1 and TRBJ1-1, with D possibly matching TRBD1 (5 bases). CDR3 size: 14 residues. Trimming took 7 bases from V and 1 from J, leaving 14 bases between them. Germline-derived CDR1 and CDR2 are SGHRS and YFSETQ. The chain's CDR3 is CASRGEGSNTEAFF. In DNA form, the CDR3 reads TGCGCCAGCCGGGGGGAAGGGTCGAACACTGAAGCTTTCTTT.

The V and J genes are TRBV19 and TRBJ1-5; TRBD1 is a possible D gene (5 bases). V shed 3 bases and J shed 2 bases, with 14 bases lying between them. Germline V lookup: CDR1 LNHDA, CDR2 SQIVND (reference sequence). This CDR3 has 16 residues. CDR3 coding DNA: TGTGCCAGTAGTATGTATGGGGCGTCGGGCAATCAGCCCCAGCATTTT. It specifies CASSMYGASGNQPQHF.

The V call is TRBV6-5, the J call TRBJ1-2; TRBD1 matches at 7 bases. The CDR3 has 13 residues. With 7 bases clipped from V and 7 bases from J, the junction kept 9 bases outside the gene matches. The germline gives CDR1 MNHEY, CDR2 SVGAGI. CDR3 DNA sequence: TGTGCCAGCATTACAGGGGCCCCCATTGGCTACACCTTC. Translated: CASITGAPIGYTF.

This rearrangement joins TRBV9 to TRBJ2-7; D is possibly TRBD1 (5 bases). The V and J ends lost 1 base and 3 bases respectively, with 8 bases between them. The germline gives CDR1 SGDLS, CDR2 YYNGEE. The length of the CDR3 is 13 residues. The CDR3 nucleotides are TGTGCCAGCAGCGTAACAGGCCTCTACGAGCAGTACTTC. Translating gives CASSVTGLYEQYF.

CDR3 protein: CASSSRQGASNQPQHF. CDR3 sequence (DNA): TGTGCCAGTAGTAGTCGACAGGGGGCTAGCAATCAGCCCCAGCATTTT. V is TRBV19 and J is TRBJ1-5, with 10 positions matching TRBD1. Germline V lookup: CDR1 LNHDA, CDR2 SQIVND (reference sequence). The ends lost 4 bases at V and 0 bases at J; junction bases unmatched: 3. The CDR3 consists of 16 residues.

The chain has TRBV5-1 and TRBJ1-2; no clear D. V dropped 2 bases and J dropped 0 bases, with 8 bases sitting between them. This CDR3 spans 14 amino acids. Germline V CDR1 and CDR2: SGHRS, YFSETQ. DNA for the CDR3: TGCGCCAGCAGCTTCTCTCAGACTAACTATGGCTACACCTTC. Amino acids: CASSFSQTNYGYTF.

Turning to this clone: The same CDR3 can be traced to other DNA sequences in this sample. The rearrangement joins TRBV7-2 to TRBJ2-7; D is possibly TRBD2 (6 bases). From germline, CDR1 is SGHTA and CDR2 FQGNSA. There are 15 residues in the CDR3. The ends were cut back, 0 bases at V and 1 base at J, with 10 bases in the middle. CDR3 bases: TGTGCCAGCAGCTTAGCCCGGGACTCATCCTACGAGCAGTACTTC. Amino acids: CASSLARDSSYEQYF.

This chain links TRBV2 with TRBJ1-2; D might be TRBD1 (6 bases). CDR1 is SNHLY, CDR2 FYNNEI, per germline. The germline V and J ends were trimmed by 2 bases and 13 bases, with 8 bases remaining between them. The CDR3 runs to 10 residues. Written as DNA, the CDR3 is TGTGCCAGCAGTGAAATGGACAGCACCTTC. Translated: CASSEMDSTF.

The chain uses TRBV6-2 or TRBV6-3 and TRBJ1-2, with 7 positions matching TRBD1. This CDR3 spans 13 amino acids. Germline trimming cut 4 bases from V and 6 bases from J; bases unmatched to any gene: 5. Germline V gene lookup returns CDR1 MNHEY and CDR2 SVGEGT. As DNA, the CDR3 is TGTGCCAGCAGTTTGAGAGACAGGGATGGCTACACCTTC. As protein: CASSLRDRDGYTF.

This rearrangement joins TRBV4-1 to TRBJ1-1; TRBD1 is a possible D gene (5 bases). The CDR3 covers 15 residues. From germline, CDR1 is MGHRA and CDR2 YSYEKL. V lost 1 base to trimming and J lost 3 bases, with 12 bases between them. CDR3 protein: CASSQVDSGDTEAFF. In DNA, the CDR3 is TGCGCCAGCAGCCAAGTCGACAGCGGGGACACTGAAGCTTTCTTT.

The V and J genes are TRBV5-5 and TRBJ1-1, with D possibly matching TRBD1 (5 bases). This CDR3 spans 15 amino acids. Germline loops: CDR1 SGHKS, CDR2 YYEKEE (reference sequence). The V end lost 4 bases, the J end lost 4 bases, and 17 bases lay between the germline ends. In DNA form, the CDR3 reads TGTGCCAGCAGCCGGGGGACCCTGGATGGCACTGAAGCTTTCTTT. Protein product: CASSRGTLDGTEAFF.